This T cell receptor (beta chain) was captured by sequencing in a study of blood T cell repertoires in COVID-19 (dated by TCRdb to 2020 to 2021). Background for the entire study: The collaborator samples originated in the United States, Italy and Spain and spanned the acute and convalescent phases of COVID-19. Nearly every sample came with metadata listing a de-identified subject ID, COVID-19 status, age in years and sex. Subjects who had been exposed to COVID-19, were actively infected with it, or had recovered from it provided the deeply sampled blood TCRbeta repertoires that made up the dataset. The material from the prospective study consisted of cDNA or gDNA derived from T cells, B-cell-depleted T cells, or PBMCs. The samples were drawn from two sources: the first 160 participants of the ongoing ImmuneRACE study, and 1,200 or so subjects contributed by 6 global collaborators. A freely available public database, intended as a resource for researchers studying the immune response to SARS-CoV-2, is where the repertoires were released. Where available, HLA class I and class II types were taken from metadata supplied by the sample provider and were not determined by assay-based typing.

Each collaborating institution followed its own protocols to collect whole blood in K2EDTA tubes. For TCRbeta analysis, collaborator samples were shipped as frozen whole blood, as isolated PBMCs, or as DNA extracted from either sample type. Concerning this clone itself: Its antigen is currently not known. No much larger clone exists at a distance of one base, and base qualities are not known.

Broader findings and caveats from the paper: The quantity of clinical and demographic metadata differed by source and by participant and was supplied without curation.

The immunoSEQ Assay, a bias-controlled multiplex PCR, was used to amplify TCRbeta CDR3 regions from genomic DNA. The authors' pipeline ran thus. The number of nucleated cells in each sample was estimated from the amplification of reference gene primers within the assay. To quantify the absolute abundance of each unique TCRbeta CDR3 rearrangement, sequence reads were collapsed and filtered. For each sample, productive Simpson clonality was calculated as the square root of Simpson's diversity index over productive rearrangements. TCRdb took over this immuneACCESS table, retaining in-frame rearrangements with V and J assigned. Such tables are incomplete; in checked studies, under half of the missing clones stem from an unresolved V gene, and the remainder is unexplained. The V and J calls and the clone size are those of that table, but D and trimming were determined from the DNA. Recorded for this sample are 110,000 to 150,000 clones; roughly three quarters of them occurred a single time. The top ten clones comprise 4.2% of the sample.

Based on the germline V gene (reference sequence), the CDR1 and CDR2 sequences are SEHNR and FQNEAQ. Inclusive of the bounding cysteine and phenylalanine, the CDR3 is 18 residues long. The sequence is cut down to CDR3 DNA, 54 bases in frame from base 1. Germline trimming amounts to 5 bases on V and 5 bases on J, with 9 as the count of junction bases outside the gene matches. The TCR was taken from a man aged 55 to 69 with acute or convalescent COVID-19. This receptor chain uses TRBV7-9 and TRBJ2-1; 16 bases in between match TRBD2. The specimen was peripheral blood. Here the CDR3 is given as CASSPAGTSGRGNNEQFF. In nucleotide form, the sequence is TGTGCCAGCAGCCCCGCTGGGACTAGCGGGAGGGGAAACAATGAGCAGTTCTTC.